The clone carrying this TCR beta chain was picked up one time. The data are from a study of blood T cell repertoires in COVID-19. Overall study context: Specimens from acute and convalescent COVID-19 originated in the United States, Italy and Spain. T cells, B-cell-depleted T cells, or PBMCs supplied cDNA or gDNA.

As processed by the authors: Reference gene primer amplification in the assay estimated nucleated cell counts. Libraries were prepared by immunoSEQ multiplex PCR; TCRdb keeps only in-frame clonotypes and omits some of them. V and J calls and clone size are copied from that table; D and trimming were computed from the DNA. The table lists approximately 78,000 clones, 88% of them singletons. Germline V gene data show CDR1 as SGHDT and CDR2 as YYEEEE. V dropped 0 bases and J dropped 2 bases, with 9 bases sitting between them. The CDR3 totals 14 residues. The receptor was isolated from a man aged 50-59 years with acute or convalescent COVID-19. Material: peripheral blood. The rearrangement uses TRBV5-6 and TRBJ2-7, with unresolved D. The CDR3 sequence: CASSLGLKAYEQYF. The CDR3 DNA sequence: TGTGCCAGCAGCTTGGGACTCAAGGCCTACGAGCAGTACTTC.